This TCR beta chain was profiled in a study of PD-1 blockade in classical Hodgkin lymphoma. Findings of the study overall: Baseline diversity was lower in partial responders and progressors than complete responders.

CDR1 and CDR2 (germline): WSHSY, SAAADI. Trimming at V came to 4 bases and at J to 0 bases, leaving 0 bases not matched to a gene. This CDR3 region has 13 residues. As regards this clone: Antigen: not known.

TCRdb's copy holds only in-frame clones and misses some; the assay was immunoSEQ multiplex PCR. The sample consists of approximately 90,000 clones, 85% to 95% of them appearing once. Every patient had relapsed following autologous stem cell transplantation, and cohorts differed in brentuximab vedotin exposure. The chain links TRBV10-2 to TRBJ2-7, with 7 bases that match TRBD1. The specimen comprised peripheral blood mononuclear cells (PBMCs), sampled before the second cycle of nivolumab. The TCR comes from a human donor with classical Hodgkin lymphoma. For the CDR3, the DNA is TGCGCCAGCAGTGGGGACAGCTCCTACGAGCAGTACTTC. It encodes CASSGDSSYEQYF.